This T cell receptor beta chain derives from a study of technical replicates of blood from four donors. TCRdb keeps only in-frame clones here, not all; method: immunoSEQ multiplex PCR. The sample records about 93,000 clones, 95% being singletons. Germline V CDR1 and CDR2: SNHLY, FYNNEI. Trimming cost V 3 bases and J 4 bases, with 8 bases left between them. The CDR3 runs to 13 residues. This sequence was found in a human donor in good health. The sequencing sample was made of T cells isolated from PBMCs. The chain carries TRBV2 and TRBJ2-3; D unresolved. The CDR3 DNA sequence: TGTGCCAGCAGTGATTCTAGGTCAGATACGCAGTATTTT. This gives the protein CASSDSRSDTQYF.